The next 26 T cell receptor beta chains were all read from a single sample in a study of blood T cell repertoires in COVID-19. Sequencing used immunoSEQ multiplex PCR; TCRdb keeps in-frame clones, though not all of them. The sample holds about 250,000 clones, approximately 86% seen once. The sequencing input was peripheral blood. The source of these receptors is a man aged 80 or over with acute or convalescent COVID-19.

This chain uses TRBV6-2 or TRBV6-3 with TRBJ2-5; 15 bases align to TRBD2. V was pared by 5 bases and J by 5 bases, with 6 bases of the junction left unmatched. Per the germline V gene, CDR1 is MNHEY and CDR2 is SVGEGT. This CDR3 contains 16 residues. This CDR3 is CASSLGLAGGSETQYF. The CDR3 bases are TGTGCCAGCAGTCTAGGACTAGCGGGGGGGTCTGAGACCCAGTACTTC.

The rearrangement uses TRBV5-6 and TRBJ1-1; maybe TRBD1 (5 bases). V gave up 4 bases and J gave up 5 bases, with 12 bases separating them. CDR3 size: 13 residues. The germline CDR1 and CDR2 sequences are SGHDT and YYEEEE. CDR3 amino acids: CASSLGRGTEAFF. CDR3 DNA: TGTGCCAGCAGCCTGGGGCGCGGGACTGAAGCTTTCTTT.

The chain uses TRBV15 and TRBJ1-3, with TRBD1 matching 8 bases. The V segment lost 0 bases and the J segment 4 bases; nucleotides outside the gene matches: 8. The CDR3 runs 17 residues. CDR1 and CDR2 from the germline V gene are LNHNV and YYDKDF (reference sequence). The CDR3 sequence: CATSRDFSDREGNTIYF. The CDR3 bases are TGTGCCACCAGCAGAGACTTCTCGGACAGGGAGGGAAACACCATATATTTT.

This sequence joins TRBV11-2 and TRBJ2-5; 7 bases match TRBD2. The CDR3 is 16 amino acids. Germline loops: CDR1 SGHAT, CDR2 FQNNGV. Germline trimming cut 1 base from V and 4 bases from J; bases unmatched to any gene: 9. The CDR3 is CASSLGRGSGGETQYF. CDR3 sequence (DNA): TGTGCCAGCAGCTTAGGTCGCGGGAGCGGAGGAGAGACCCAGTACTTC.

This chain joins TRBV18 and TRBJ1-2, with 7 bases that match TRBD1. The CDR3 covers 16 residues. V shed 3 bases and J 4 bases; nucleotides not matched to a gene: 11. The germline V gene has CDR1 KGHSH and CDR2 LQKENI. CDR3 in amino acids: CASSPPTGTWGYGYTF. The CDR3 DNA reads TGTGCCAGCTCACCGCCGACAGGGACTTGGGGCTATGGCTACACCTTC.

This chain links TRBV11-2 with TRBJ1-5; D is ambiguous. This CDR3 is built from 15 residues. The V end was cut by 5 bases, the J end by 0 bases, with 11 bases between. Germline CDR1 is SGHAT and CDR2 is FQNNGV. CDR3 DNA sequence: TGTGCCAGCAGCCTCGCCTCGGGTAGCAATCAGCCCCAGCATTTT. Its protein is CASSLASGSNQPQHF. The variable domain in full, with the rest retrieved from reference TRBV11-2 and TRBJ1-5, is EAGVAQSPRYKIIEKRQSVAFWCNPISGHATLYWYQQILGQGPKLLIQFQNNGVVDDSQLPKDRFSAERLKGVDSTLKIQPAKLEDSAVYLCASSLASGSNQPQHFGDGTRLSIL.

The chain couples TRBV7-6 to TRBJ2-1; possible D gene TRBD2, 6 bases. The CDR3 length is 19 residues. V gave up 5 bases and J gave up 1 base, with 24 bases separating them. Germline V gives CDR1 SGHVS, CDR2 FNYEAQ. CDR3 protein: CASSRPTRVGGGSYNEQFF. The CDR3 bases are TGTGCCAGCAGCCGCCCGACTAGAGTCGGTGGGGGGTCCTACAATGAGCAGTTCTTC.

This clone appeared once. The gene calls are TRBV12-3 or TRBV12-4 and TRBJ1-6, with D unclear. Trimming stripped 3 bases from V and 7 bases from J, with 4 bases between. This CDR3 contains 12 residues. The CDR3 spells CASSFGNSPLHF. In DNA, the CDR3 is TGTGCCAGCAGTTTCGGGAATTCACCCCTCCACTTT.

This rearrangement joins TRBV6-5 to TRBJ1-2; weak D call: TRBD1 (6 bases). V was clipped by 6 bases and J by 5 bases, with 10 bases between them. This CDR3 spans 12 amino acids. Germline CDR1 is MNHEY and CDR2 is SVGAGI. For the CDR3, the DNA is TGTGCCAGCAGGGACAGTTCATATGGCTACACCTTC. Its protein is CASRDSSYGYTF.

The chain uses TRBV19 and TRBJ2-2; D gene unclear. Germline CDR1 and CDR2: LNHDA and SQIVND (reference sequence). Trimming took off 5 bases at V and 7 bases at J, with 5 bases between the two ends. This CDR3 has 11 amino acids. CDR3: CASSFFGELFF. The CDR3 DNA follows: TGTGCCAGTAGTTTCTTCGGGGAGCTGTTTTTT.

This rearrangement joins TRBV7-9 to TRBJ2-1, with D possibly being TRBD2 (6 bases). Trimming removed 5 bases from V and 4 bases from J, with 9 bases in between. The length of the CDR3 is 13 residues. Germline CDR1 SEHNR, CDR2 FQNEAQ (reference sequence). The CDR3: CASSQGTYNEQFF. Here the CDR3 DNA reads TGTGCCAGCAGCCAAGGGACTTACAATGAGCAGTTCTTC.

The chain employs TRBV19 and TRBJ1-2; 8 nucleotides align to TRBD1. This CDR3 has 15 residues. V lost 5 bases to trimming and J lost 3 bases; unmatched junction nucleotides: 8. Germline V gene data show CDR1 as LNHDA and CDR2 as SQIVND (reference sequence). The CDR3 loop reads CASSDTGGSYYGYTF. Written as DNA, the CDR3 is TGTGCCAGTAGTGACACAGGGGGTTCCTACTATGGCTACACCTTC.

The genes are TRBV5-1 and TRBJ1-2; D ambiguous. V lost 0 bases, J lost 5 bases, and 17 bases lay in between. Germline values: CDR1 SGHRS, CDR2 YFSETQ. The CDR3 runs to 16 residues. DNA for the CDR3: TGCGCCAGCAGCTTGGACTCCAGGAATGCTGGGTATGGCTACACCTTC. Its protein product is CASSLDSRNAGYGYTF.

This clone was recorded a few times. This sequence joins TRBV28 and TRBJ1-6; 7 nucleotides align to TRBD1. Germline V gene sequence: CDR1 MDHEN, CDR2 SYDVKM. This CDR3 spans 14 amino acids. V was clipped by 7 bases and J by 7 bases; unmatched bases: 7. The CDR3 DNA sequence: TGTGCCAGCATCCCGGGACAGCAAAATTCACCCCTCCACTTT. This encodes CASIPGQQNSPLHF.

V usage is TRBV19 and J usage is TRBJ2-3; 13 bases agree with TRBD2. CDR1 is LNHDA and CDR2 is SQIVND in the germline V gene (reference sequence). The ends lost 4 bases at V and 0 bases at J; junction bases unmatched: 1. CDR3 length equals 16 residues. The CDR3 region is CASSRLAGGSTDTQYF. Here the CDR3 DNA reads TGTGCCAGTAGTAGACTAGCGGGGGGTAGCACAGATACGCAGTATTTT.

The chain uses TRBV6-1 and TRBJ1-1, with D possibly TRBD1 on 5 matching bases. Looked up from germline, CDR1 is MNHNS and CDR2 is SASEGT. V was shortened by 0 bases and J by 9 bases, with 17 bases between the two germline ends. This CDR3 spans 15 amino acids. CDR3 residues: CASSEAERGDRKAFF. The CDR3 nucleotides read TGTGCCAGCAGTGAAGCGGAAAGGGGTGACAGAAAAGCTTTCTTT.

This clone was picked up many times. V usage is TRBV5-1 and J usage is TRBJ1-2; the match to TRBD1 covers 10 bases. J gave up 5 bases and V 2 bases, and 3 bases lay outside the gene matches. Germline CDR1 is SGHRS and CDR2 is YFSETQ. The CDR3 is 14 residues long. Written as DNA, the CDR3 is TGCGCCAGCAGCTTCGGGGGACAGGGGTATGGCTACACCTTC. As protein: CASSFGGQGYGYTF. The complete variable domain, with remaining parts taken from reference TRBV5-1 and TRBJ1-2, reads KAGVTQTPRYLIKTRGQQVTLSCSPISGHRSVSWYQQTPGQGLQFLFEYFSETQRNKGNFPGRFSGRQFSNSRSEMNVSTLELGDSALYLCASSFGGQGYGYTFGSGTRLTVV.

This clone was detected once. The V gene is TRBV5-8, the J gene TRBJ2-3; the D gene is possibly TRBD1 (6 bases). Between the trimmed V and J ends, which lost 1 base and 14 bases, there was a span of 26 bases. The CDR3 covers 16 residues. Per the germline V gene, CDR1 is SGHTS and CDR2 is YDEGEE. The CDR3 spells CASSLRSAGQIQSRYF. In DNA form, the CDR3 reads TGTGCCAGCAGCTTGAGATCGGCAGGACAGATCCAGAGCCGGTATTTT. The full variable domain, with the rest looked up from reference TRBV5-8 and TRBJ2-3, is EAGVTQSPTHLIKTRGQQATLRCSPISGHTSVYWYQQALGLGLQFLLWYDEGEERNRGNFPPRFSGRQFPNYSSELNVNALELEDSALYLCASSLRSAGQIQSRYFGPGTRLTVL.

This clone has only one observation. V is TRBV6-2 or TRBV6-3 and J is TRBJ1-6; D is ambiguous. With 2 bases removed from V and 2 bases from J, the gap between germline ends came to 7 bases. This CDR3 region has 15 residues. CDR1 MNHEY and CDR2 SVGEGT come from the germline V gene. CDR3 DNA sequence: TGTGCCAGCAGTTACAGCGTCCCCTATAATTCACCCCTCCACTTT. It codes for CASSYSVPYNSPLHF.

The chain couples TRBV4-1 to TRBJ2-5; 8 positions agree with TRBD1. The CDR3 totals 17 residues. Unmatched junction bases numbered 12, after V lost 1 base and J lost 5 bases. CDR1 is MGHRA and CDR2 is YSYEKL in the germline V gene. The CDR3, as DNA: TGCGCCAGCAGCCAAGCTATTCCAGGGGGCGCAGGGGAGACCCAGTACTTC. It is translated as CASSQAIPGGAGETQYF.

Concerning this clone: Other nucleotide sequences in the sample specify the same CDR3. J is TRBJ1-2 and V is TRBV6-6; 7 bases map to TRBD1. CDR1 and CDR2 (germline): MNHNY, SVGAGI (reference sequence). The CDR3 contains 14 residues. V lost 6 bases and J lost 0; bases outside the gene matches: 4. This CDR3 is CASRSTGSNYGYTF. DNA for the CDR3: TGTGCCAGCAGGTCGACAGGGTCTAACTATGGCTACACCTTC.

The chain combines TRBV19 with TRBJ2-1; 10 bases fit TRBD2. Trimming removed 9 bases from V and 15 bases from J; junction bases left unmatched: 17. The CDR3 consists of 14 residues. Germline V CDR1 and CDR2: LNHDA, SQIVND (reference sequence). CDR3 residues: CARPRTSGTTRGFF. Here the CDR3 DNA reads TGTGCCAGACCTCGGACTAGCGGTACGACCCGGGGGTTCTTC.

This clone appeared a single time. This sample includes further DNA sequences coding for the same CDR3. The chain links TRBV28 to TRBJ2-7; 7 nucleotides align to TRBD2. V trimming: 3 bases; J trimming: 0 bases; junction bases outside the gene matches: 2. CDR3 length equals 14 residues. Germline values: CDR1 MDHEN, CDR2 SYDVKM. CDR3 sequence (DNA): TGTGCCAGCAGTTTCGGGGGGAGCTCCTACGAGCAGTACTTC. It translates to CASSFGGSSYEQYF. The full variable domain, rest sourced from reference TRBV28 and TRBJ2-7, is DVKVTQSSRYLVKRTGEKVFLECVQDMDHENMFWYRQDPGLGLRLIYFSYDVKMKEKGDIPEGYSVSREKKERFSLILESASTNQTSMYLCASSFGGSSYEQYFGPGTRLTVT.

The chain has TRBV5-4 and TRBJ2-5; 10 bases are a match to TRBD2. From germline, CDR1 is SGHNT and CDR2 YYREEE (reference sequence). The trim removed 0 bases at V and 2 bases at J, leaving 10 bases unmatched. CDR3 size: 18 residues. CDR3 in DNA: TGTGCCAGCAGCTTGGTCTACCTCCGGACTAGCGGTCAAGAGACCCAGTACTTC. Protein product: CASSLVYLRTSGQETQYF.

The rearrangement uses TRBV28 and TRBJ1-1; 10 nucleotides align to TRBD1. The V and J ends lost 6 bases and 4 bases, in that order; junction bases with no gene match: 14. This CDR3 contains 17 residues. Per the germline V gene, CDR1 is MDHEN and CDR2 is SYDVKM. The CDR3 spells CASSTTGTGALGTEAFF. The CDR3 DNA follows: TGTGCCAGCAGCACAACCGGGACAGGGGCCCTGGGCACTGAAGCTTTCTTT.

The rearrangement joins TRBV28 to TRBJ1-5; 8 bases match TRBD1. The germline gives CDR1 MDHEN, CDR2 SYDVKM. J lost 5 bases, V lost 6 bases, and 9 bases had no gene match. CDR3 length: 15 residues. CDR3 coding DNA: TGTGCCAGCAGCCAGAGACAGGGGAGGGATCAGCCCCAGCATTTT. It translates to CASSQRQGRDQPQHF. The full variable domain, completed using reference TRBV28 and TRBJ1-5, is DVKVTQSSRYLVKRTGEKVFLECVQDMDHENMFWYRQDPGLGLRLIYFSYDVKMKEKGDIPEGYSVSREKKERFSLILESASTNQTSMYLCASSQRQGRDQPQHFGDGTRLSIL.